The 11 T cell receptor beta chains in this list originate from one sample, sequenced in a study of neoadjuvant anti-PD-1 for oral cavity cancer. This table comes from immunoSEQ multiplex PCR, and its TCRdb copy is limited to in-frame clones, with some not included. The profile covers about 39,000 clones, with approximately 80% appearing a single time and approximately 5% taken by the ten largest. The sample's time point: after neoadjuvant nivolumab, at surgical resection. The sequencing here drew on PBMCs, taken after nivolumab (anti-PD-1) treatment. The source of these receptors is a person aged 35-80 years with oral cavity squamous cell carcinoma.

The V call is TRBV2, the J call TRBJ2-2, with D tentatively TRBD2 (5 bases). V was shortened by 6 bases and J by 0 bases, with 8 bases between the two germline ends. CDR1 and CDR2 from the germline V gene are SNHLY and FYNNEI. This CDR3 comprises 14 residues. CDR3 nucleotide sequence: TGTGCCAGCAGGGACTTTTCGAACACCGGGGAGCTGTTTTTT. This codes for CASRDFSNTGELFF.

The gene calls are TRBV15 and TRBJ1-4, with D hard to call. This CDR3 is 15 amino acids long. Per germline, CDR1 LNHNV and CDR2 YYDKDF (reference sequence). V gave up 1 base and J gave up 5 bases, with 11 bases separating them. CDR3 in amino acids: CATSRAGSENEKLFF. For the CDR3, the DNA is TGTGCCACCAGCAGAGCTGGCAGTGAGAATGAAAAACTGTTTTTT. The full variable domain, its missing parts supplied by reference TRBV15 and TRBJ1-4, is DAMVIQNPRYQVTQFGKPVTLSCSQTLNHNVMYWYQQKSSQAPKLLFHYYDKDFNNEADTPDNFQSRRPNTSFCFLDIRSPGLGDTAMYLCATSRAGSENEKLFFGSGTQLSVL.

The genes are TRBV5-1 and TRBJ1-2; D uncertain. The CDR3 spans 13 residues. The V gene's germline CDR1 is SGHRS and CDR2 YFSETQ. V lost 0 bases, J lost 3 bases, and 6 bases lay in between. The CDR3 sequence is CASSLAGYYGYTF. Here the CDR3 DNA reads TGCGCCAGCAGCTTGGCGGGTTACTATGGCTACACCTTC.

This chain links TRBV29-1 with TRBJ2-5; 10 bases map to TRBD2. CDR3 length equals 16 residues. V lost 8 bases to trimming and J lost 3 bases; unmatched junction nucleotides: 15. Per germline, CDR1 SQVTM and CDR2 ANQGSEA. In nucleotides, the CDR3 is TGCAGCCCCCGAGGGCTAGCGGGAGAAGTGGAAGAGACCCAGTACTTC. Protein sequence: CSPRGLAGEVEETQYF.

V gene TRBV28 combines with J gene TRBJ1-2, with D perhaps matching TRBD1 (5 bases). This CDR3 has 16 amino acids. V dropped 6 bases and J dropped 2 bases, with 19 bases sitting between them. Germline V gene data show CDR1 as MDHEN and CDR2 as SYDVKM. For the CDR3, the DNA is TGTGCCAGCAGCCCCCCGAACCCCGGGGCAAACTATGGCTACACCTTC. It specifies CASSPPNPGANYGYTF.

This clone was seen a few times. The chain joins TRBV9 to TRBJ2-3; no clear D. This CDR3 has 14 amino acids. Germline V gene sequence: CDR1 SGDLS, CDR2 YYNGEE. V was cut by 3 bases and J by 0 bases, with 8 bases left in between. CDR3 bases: TGTGCCAGCAGCGGTCTGACTAGCACAGATACGCAGTATTTT. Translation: CASSGLTSTDTQYF.

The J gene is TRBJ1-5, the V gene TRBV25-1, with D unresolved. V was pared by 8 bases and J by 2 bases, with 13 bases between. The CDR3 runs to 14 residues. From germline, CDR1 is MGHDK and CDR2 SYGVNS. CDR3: CASQPIGGNQPQHF. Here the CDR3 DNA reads TGTGCCAGCCAACCGATAGGCGGCAATCAGCCCCAGCATTTT.

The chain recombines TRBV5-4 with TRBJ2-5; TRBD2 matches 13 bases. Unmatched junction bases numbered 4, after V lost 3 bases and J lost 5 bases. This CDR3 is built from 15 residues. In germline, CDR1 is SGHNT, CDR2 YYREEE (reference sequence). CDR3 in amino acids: CASSSGTSGEETQYF. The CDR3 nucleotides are TGTGCCAGCAGCTCCGGGACTAGCGGGGAGGAGACCCAGTACTTC. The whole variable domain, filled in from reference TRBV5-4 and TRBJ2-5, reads ETGVTQSPTHLIKTRGQQVTLRCSSQSGHNTVSWYQQALGQGPQFIFQYYREEENGRGNFPPRFSGLQFPNYSSELNVNALELDDSALYLCASSSGTSGEETQYFGPGTRLLVL.

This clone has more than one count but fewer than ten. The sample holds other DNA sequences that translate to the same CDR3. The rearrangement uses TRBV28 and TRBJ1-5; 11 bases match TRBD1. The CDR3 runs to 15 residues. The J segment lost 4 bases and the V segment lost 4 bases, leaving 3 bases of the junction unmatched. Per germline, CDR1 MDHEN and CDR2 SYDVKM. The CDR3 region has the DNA TGTGCCAGCAGTTCGGGACAGGGGGGGAATCAGCCCCAGCATTTT. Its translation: CASSSGQGGNQPQHF.

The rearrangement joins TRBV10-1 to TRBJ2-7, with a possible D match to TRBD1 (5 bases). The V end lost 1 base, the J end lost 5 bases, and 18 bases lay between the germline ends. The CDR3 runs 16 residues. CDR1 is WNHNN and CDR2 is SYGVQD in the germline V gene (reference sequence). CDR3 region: CASSEFGRATFDEQYF. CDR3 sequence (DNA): TGCGCCAGCAGTGAGTTCGGCAGGGCCACCTTTGACGAGCAGTACTTC.

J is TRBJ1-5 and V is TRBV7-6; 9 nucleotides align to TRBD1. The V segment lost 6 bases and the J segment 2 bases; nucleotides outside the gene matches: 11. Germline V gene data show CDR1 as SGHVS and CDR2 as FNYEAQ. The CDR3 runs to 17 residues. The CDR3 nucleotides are TGTGCCAGCAGTCCCCAGACAGGGGGATTAGGCAATCAGCCCCAGCATTTT. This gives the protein CASSPQTGGLGNQPQHF.